This T cell receptor beta chain was recovered during a study of T cells in Graves' hyperthyroidism and ophthalmopathy (dated by TCRdb to the late 2010s). In the study overall: Peripheral blood samples were taken at the time of initial diagnosis, prior to any treatment. A discovery cohort of approximately 100 patients, about 43 with Graves' ophthalmopathy and approximately 57 with stable Graves' hyperthyroidism, was used to find distinguishing TCR V-J signatures. Whether ophthalmopathy could be predicted prospectively was tested in an independent validation cohort made up of approximately 19 hyperthyroidism patients plus 17 patients who later progressed to ophthalmopathy. The 95 to 100 discovery patients were divided at random into training and test sets in a 7:3 ratio. In addition, the study compared T-cell repertoires in thyroid tissue and in blood from about 6 Graves' hyperthyroidism patients. Following sampling, methimazole starting at 30 mg daily was given to hyperthyroidism patients, and high-dose intravenous methylprednisolone was given to ophthalmopathy patients. The paper reports TCR Vbeta CDR3 sequencing of about 140 peripheral blood samples: under 45 ophthalmopathy, around 80 hyperthyroidism and around 17 progressor patients.

Ophthalmopathy patients had moderately to severely active disease, with a Clinical Activity Score of 3 or more, a NOSPECS grade of 4 or more, and a disease duration of less than 3 months. Exclusion was applied to patients with uncontrolled infections, other autoimmune diseases, pregnancy or lactation. Clinical symptoms, serum thyroxine and TRAb, thyroid ultrasound, and orbital computed tomography formed the basis for the diagnoses. Ficoll-Paque density gradient centrifugation was used to isolate PBMCs from around 10 ml of fresh peripheral blood. Total RNA was extracted using Trizol reagent, and RNA quality was assessed on an Agilent 2100 Bioanalyzer. From cysteine to phenylalanine, the CDR3 is 12 amino acids long. Left in the record is the CDR3 DNA by itself, 36 bases read in frame from the first base. Taken from the germline V gene, the CDR1 and CDR2 loops are SGHRS and YFSETQ. V is trimmed back by 7 bases and J by 2 bases, and the junction contains 2 bases that no gene match accounts for.

The full study reports these points: No statistical method was used to fix the sample size in advance, and group allocation was not hidden from the investigators. In validation, progression to ophthalmopathy was predicted by the model with 70.59% sensitivity and roughly 76% specificity, a median of approximately 7.1 months before onset. Blood samples also contained most of the expanded thyroid clonotypes (frequency above 0.001), which suggests that blood repertoires may reflect thyroid immune responses. Ophthalmopathy was separated from stable hyperthyroidism by a 13 V-J signature model, with approximately 85% sensitivity and about 81% specificity obtained in cross-validation and 80%/75% obtained in testing.

TCR beta CDR3 regions were amplified from RNA transcripts. The TCR CDR3 was subjected to a first round of RT-PCR using the HTBI primer set and the Qiagen OneStep RT-PCR kit. Libraries were constructed in a second round of multiplex PCR, after which size selection and purification were carried out. Sequencing of the libraries was done on an Illumina HiSeq2000 using paired-end 100 bp reads. Per the source publication's procedure: Raw data were processed with SOAPnuke, discarding reads with adapters, uncalled bases, mean Phred below 15, or no exact constant-primer or identifier match. COPE v1.2.5 was used to merge the high-quality paired reads, and each unique nucleotide sequence was defined as a clonotype. Clonotypes were aligned to IMGT TRBV, TRBD and TRBJ reference segments using MiTCR v1.1. The analysis included only V-J combinations with a frequency above 0.0001, which together covered 99% to 99.2% of the repertoires. A TCS score was defined as the ratio of F50 (clonal expansion) to E x V (chaos), with BLOSUM62-based TCRdist applied between CDR3 peptides within each V-J. Welch's t-statistics and random forest reduced 500 to 650 V-J features to 10 to 15, which were used in a naive Bayes classifier (R e1071). TCRdb reran the public reads through fastp at Q25 and MiXCR, keeping productive beta chains. Rows are combined by CDR3 protein, so each entry shows the most common genes and DNA. In this record, the V and J calls reflect TCRdb's handling and not the investigators' own analysis. The sample table holds about 520,000 distinct CDR3 sequences, of which around a quarter were seen once. Of the sample, approximately 10% is held by the ten largest clones.

On this clonotype itself: It lacks a known antigen. No quality values exist for individual bases; no much larger clone is one base distant.

The sample was blood. The rearranged chain carries TRBV5-1 and TRBJ1-1, with TRBD1 matching 7 junction bases. The sequence came from a woman between 25 and 40 years old with Graves' ophthalmopathy. The encoded CDR3 is CASGGGNTEAFF. The DNA is TGCGCCAGCGGAGGGGGCAACACTGAAGCTTTCTTT.